This is a list of T cell receptor beta chains from one sample in a study of cytomegalovirus exposure and HLA in healthy donors. TCRdb's table, derived via immunoSEQ multiplex PCR, lists solely in-frame clones and lacks some. The table shows under 200,000 clones, with around 68% occurring only once. Specimen: PBMCs. The receptors derive from a woman aged 40 to 50 in good health and CMV-seropositive. Each CDR3 is given with its conserved first and last residue. Fields, in order: V gene, clone size, J gene, CDR3 protein. The size entry is marked missing in some rows and otherwise reads once, few, many or a size class.

TRBV13	few	TRBJ2-7	CASSNRDRGIYEQYF
TRBV6-6	-	TRBJ1-4	CASSSATNEKLFF
TRBV7-7	-	TRBJ2-3	CASSLNLAGFADTQYF
TRBV5-4	-	TRBJ2-7	CASSPGQGSVTYEQYF
TRBV28	-	TRBJ2-3	CASSPNAYTGTQYF
TRBV13	-	TRBJ2-7	CASSSGLGEYEQYF
TRBV6-6	-	TRBJ2-1	CASGVGTADEQFF
TRBV25-1	once	-	CASSDSYEQYF
TRBV7-9	-	TRBJ1-1	CASSITGGAGEAFF
TRBV14	-	TRBJ2-1	CASSQSGGGYNEQFF
TRBV7-2	-	TRBJ1-5	CASSLSWDYGQPQHF
TRBV28	-	TRBJ2-7	CASSLGGTGGFEQYF
TRBV11-2	-	TRBJ2-5	CASSLGTVQETQYF
TRBV18	-	TRBJ2-7	CASSPGTGLSYEQYF
TRBV5-4	-	TRBJ1-1	CASSFGGRTEAFF
TRBV5-6	few	TRBJ1-2	CASRTQGANYGYTF
TRBV5-6	-	TRBJ1-4	CASSPGQGGEKLFF
TRBV6-5	-	TRBJ1-4	CASSYTPIEKLFF
TRBV6-5	-	TRBJ2-5	CASRRQTQETQYF
TRBV28	-	TRBJ1-3	CASAENTIYF
TRBV5-7	-	TRBJ2-1	CASSKLQGSSYNEQFF
TRBV5-1	-	TRBJ1-1	CASSVTGNTEAFF
TRBV5-8	-	TRBJ1-6	CASSLGGVSYNSPLHF
TRBV5-1	-	TRBJ1-2	CASSLGTQGYGYTF
TRBV27	-	TRBJ2-3	CASSLSAGTDTQYF
TRBV6-5	-	TRBJ2-3	CASSYGVNTDTQYF
TRBV7-2	-	TRBJ2-2	CASSSDRAGELFF
TRBV5-1	-	TRBJ1-2	CASSRDRDGYTF
TRBV7-8	-	TRBJ2-5	CASSFGLPPRETQYF
TRBV2	few	TRBJ1-3	CASSETLTTGNTIYF
TRBV11-2	-	TRBJ2-7	CASSLRMSSYEQYF
TRBV4-3	-	TRBJ2-1	CASSQILAQYNEQFF